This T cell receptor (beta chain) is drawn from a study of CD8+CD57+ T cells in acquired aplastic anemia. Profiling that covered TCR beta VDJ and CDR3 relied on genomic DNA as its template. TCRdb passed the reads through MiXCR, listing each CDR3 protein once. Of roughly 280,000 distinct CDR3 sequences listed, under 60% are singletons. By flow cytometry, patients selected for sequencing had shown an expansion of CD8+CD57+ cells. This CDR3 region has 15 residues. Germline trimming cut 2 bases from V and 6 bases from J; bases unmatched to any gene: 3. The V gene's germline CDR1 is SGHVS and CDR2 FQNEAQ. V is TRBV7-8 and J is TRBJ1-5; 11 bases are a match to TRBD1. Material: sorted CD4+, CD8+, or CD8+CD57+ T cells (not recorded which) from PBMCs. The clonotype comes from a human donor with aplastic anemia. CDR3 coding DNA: TGTGCCAGCAGCTTAAGGACAGGGGGCGGTCAGCCCCAGCATTTT. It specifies CASSLRTGGGQPQHF.